This T cell receptor beta chain came from a study of Graves' ophthalmopathy and Graves' hyperthyroidism. Study-wide results and limits: In blood appeared most of the expanded thyroid clonotypes whose frequency exceeded 0.001.

Amplification from RNA transcripts yielded the TCR beta CDR3 regions. First-round RT-PCR employed HTBI primers, with a second-round multiplex PCR after it. One entry per CDR3 protein, called by TCRdb with MiXCR from the multiplex PCR reads. In the table there are about 500,000 distinct CDR3 sequences, around 15% of which are singletons. Ophthalmopathy donors showed moderate-to-severe activity, CAS ≥3, NOSPECS ≥4 and a duration under 3 months. Exclusion covered patients with other autoimmune diseases or uncontrolled infections (as well as pregnancy or lactation). CDR3 length: 15 residues. V lost 4 bases and J lost 5; bases outside the gene matches: 4. Germline CDR1 is KGHDR and CDR2 is SFDVKD. This clonotype appeared many times. What it binds is not known.

Specimen: blood. The TCR comes from a woman in her 30s with Graves' ophthalmopathy. This chain uses TRBV24-1 with TRBJ1-5; 10 nucleotides agree with TRBD1. CDR3 in DNA: TGTGCCACCAGTGAATCCGGGACAGGGGATCAGCCCCAGCATTTT. Protein sequence: CATSESGTGDQPQHF.